Here is one T cell receptor (beta chain) with its context. The antigen remains undetermined. TCRdb reprocessed the multiplex PCR reads with MiXCR, giving one entry per CDR3 protein. The repertoire holds roughly 100,000 distinct CDR3 sequences, about 29% seen once, with approximately 5% in the top ten. The entry originates in a study of breast tumors, draining lymph nodes, adjacent tissues. Axillary draining lymph nodes of breast cancer patients supplied the node samples. Whole-study results and caveats: Data fit most tumor T cells coming from lymph node, expanding in tumor. Compared with basal-like, luminal-like tumors shared significantly more repertoire with nontumor tissue. Tumor repertoires ranked between lymph nodes and nontumor tissue in diversity, with V and J gene preferences. That most tumor T cells come from lymph nodes remained unproven.

Trimming cost V 3 bases and J 2 bases, with 5 bases left between them. CDR1 is LNHDA, CDR2 SQIVND, per germline (reference sequence). The length of the CDR3 is 13 residues. The sequence derives from a female donor with breast cancer. Some clones in this sample may be carry-over from other donors' samples. The sample taken for sequencing was axillary lymph node tissue. This sequence joins TRBV19 and TRBJ1-5, with D uncertain. For the CDR3, the DNA is TGTGCCAGTAGTATTAGGGGCAATCAGCCCCAGCATTTT. This sequence encodes CASSIRGNQPQHF.